The text below deals with one T cell receptor beta chain. Its antigen remains undetermined. Base quality data are lacking; no much larger clone is found one base away. This entry comes from a study of OX40 agonist ivuxolimab in advanced cancers. Study-wide context: The costimulatory receptor OX40 (CD134) was targeted by ivuxolimab, a fully human IgG2 agonistic monoclonal antibody. Prior anti-PD-1, anti-PD-L1 or anti-CTLA-4 therapy was permitted, and approximately 42% of dose-escalation patients had received checkpoint inhibitors. The monotherapy dose-escalation portion (N of about 49 patients) of the phase I ivuxolimab trial is reported in the paper. Partial responses were achieved by three dose-escalation patients, of whom one had hepatocellular carcinoma and two had cutaneous melanoma. Of the 50 or so patients in dose escalation, 19 had hepatocellular carcinoma, around 15 had melanoma, 9 had renal cell carcinoma and 9 had head and neck cancer. The purpose of peripheral TCRbeta sequencing was to test whether ivuxolimab changed TCR sequence diversity and led to clonal T-cell expansion. In the dose-escalation cohort, 82.7% of patients were male, and the mean age was approximately 60 years, with a range of about 23 to 80. Intravenous ivuxolimab was administered to patients every 2 weeks at six dose levels: 0.01, 0.1, 0.3, 1.5, 3 and 10 mg/kg. Study-wide conclusions, independent of this receptor: Which antigens the clonally expanded peripheral T cells were specific for was not determined. In partial responders in the 0.1-3.0 mg/kg groups, normalized peripheral clonal expansion was found to be among the lowest, especially among CD8+ T cells. Low levels of normalized T-cell clonal expansion were also seen in some patients who did not respond. At doses of 0.1 to 3.0 mg/kg, clonal expansion of both CD4+ and CD8+ T cells in blood was seen between baseline and week 6. After ivuxolimab, more expanded clones were found on average in CD8+ T cells than in CD4+ T cells.

The trial excluded patients who had a history of autoimmune disease or were on systemic immunosuppression. Peripheral blood for TCR sequencing was collected from all dose cohorts at baseline, on cycle 4 day 1, and on cycle 7 day 1. The samples were drawn from a first-in-human, open-label, multicenter phase I dose-escalation trial of ivuxolimab. Adults with locally advanced or metastatic head and neck squamous cell, hepatocellular, melanoma or renal cell carcinoma were enrolled in the trial. Before TCR sequencing, CD4+ T cells and CD8+ T cells from peripheral blood were sorted into separate populations. To sequence the TCRbeta CDR3 region, genomic DNA was isolated from the sorted cells. The immunoSEQ Assay was used for sequencing of TCRbeta CDR3 regions. The table was pulled from immuneACCESS by TCRdb, which kept in-frame rearrangements only. Such tables lose some clones; where checked, under half of the loss comes from unresolved V genes, and the rest has no known cause. In all, the sample holds about 32,000 clones, and roughly 76% of those were seen once. Around 20% of the sample goes to the ten largest clones.

V is clipped by 4 bases and J by 5 bases, and the sequence between their germline boundaries is 6 bases long. From its cysteine to its phenylalanine, the CDR3 spans 11 amino acids. CDR3 DNA is the only sequence kept; it has 33 bases, read in frame from the first base. CDR1 and CDR2 are read off the germline V gene as MNHEY and SVGAGI. Here the sequenced sample was CD4+ or CD8+ T cells sorted from blood, taken in a trial of the OX40 agonist ivuxolimab. The chain joins TRBV6-5 to TRBJ2-7; TRBD1 might be the D gene, on 5 matching bases. The receptor's source is an adult with an advanced solid tumor such as melanoma, head and neck, liver or kidney cancer. The nucleotide sequence is given as TGTGCCAGCAGTTGGGGCCACGAGCAGTACTTC. Its amino acids are CASSWGHEQYF.